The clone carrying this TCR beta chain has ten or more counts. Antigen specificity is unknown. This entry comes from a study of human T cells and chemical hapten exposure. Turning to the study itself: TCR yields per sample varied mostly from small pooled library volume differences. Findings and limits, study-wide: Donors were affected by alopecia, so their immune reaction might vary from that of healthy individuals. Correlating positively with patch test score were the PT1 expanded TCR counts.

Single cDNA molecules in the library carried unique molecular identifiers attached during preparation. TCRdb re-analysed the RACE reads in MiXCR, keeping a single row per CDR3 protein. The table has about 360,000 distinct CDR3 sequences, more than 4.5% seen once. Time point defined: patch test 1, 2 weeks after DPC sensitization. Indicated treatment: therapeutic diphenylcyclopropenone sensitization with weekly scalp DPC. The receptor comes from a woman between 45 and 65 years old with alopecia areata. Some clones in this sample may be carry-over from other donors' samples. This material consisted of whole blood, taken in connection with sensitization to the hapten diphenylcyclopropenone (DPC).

This chain's CDR3 is CAWSVPGNSPLHF. In DNA, the CDR3 is TGTGCCTGGAGTGTACCTGGGAATTCACCCCTCCACTTT. The rearrangement links TRBV30 to TRBJ1-6, with D unresolved. Between the trimmed V and J ends, which lost 0 bases and 7 bases, there was a span of 7 bases. Germline CDR1 GTSNPN, CDR2 SVGIG (reference sequence). CDR3 length equals 13 residues.